These 8 T cell receptor beta chains were all obtained from the same sample, sequenced in a study of CD8 T cells in Susac syndrome. RNA amounts of about 0.45 to 1 ug underwent reverse transcription with random hexamers. MiXCR was run by TCRdb on the immunoSEQ multiplex PCR reads, yielding one entry per CDR3 protein. Among 150,000 to 200,000 distinct CDR3 sequences listed, roughly 96% were seen once. Sequenced material: CD4+ T cells from PBMCs. The receptors stem from a human donor with multiple sclerosis.

The chain links TRBV29-1 to TRBJ2-5; maybe TRBD2 (5 bases). The CDR3 consists of 12 residues. Germline CDR1 and CDR2: SQVTM and ANQGSEA. V was shortened by 4 bases and J by 4 bases, with 10 bases between the two germline ends. The CDR3 DNA follows: TGCAGCGTTGTGCAAGGAGGAGAGACCCAGTACTTC. Protein: CSVVQGGETQYF. Full variable domain (remainder filled in from reference TRBV29-1 and TRBJ2-5): SAVISQKPSRDICQRGTSLTIQCQVDSQVTMMFWYRQQPGQSLTLIATANQGSEATYESGFVIDKFPISRPNLTFSTLTVSNMSPEDSSIYLCSVVQGGETQYFGPGTRLLVL.

The genes are TRBV30 and TRBJ2-7, with 11 bases matching TRBD1. The CDR3 consists of 15 residues. Germline CDR1 and CDR2: GTSNPN and SVGIG (reference sequence). The V gene end was trimmed by 0 bases and the J gene end by 3 bases; junction bases not matched to a gene: 4. The CDR3 sequence is CAWSVGTGGFYEQYF. DNA of the CDR3: TGTGCCTGGAGTGTAGGGACAGGGGGTTTCTACGAGCAGTACTTC. Full variable domain (rest looked up from reference TRBV30 and TRBJ2-7): SQTIHQWPATLVQPVGSPLSLECTVEGTSNPNLYWYRQAAGRGLQLLFYSVGIGQISSEVPQNLSASRPQDRQFILSSKKLLLSDSGFYLCAWSVGTGGFYEQYFGPGTRLTVT.

This chain links TRBV29-1 with TRBJ1-4; D is ambiguous. Trimming pared 0 bases from V and 10 bases from J, leaving 18 bases between. The CDR3 runs to 15 residues. CDR1 is SQVTM and CDR2 is ANQGSEA in the germline V gene. The CDR3 DNA sequence: TGCAGCGTTGAAGATCCCTCGAAGGTCCCAGGAAAACTGTTTTTT. Protein product: CSVEDPSKVPGKLFF.

The gene calls are TRBV20-1 and TRBJ2-1; D is unresolved. V was cut by 5 bases and J by 5 bases, with 22 bases left in between. Germline values: CDR1 DFQATT, CDR2 SNEGSKA (reference sequence). The CDR3 consists of 16 residues. CDR3 protein: CSAQTHRMATNNEQFF. The CDR3 DNA is TGCAGTGCTCAGACCCACCGTATGGCTACGAACAATGAGCAGTTCTTC.

The DNA of the CDR3 is TGCAGCGGAGGAGAGGCAGCGAACACCGGGGAGCTGTTTTTT. The encoded protein is CSGGEAANTGELFF. V usage is TRBV29-1 and J usage is TRBJ2-2; the D is unclear. Germline CDR1 reads SQVTM; CDR2 reads ANQGSEA. The CDR3 is made up of 14 amino acids. The V end was cut by 7 bases, the J end by 0 bases, with 12 bases between.

V is TRBV11-3 and J is TRBJ1-1; D ambiguous. This CDR3 is 14 amino acids long. Germline CDR1 and CDR2: SGHNT and YENEEA. V was shortened by 5 bases and J by 0 bases, with 10 bases between the two germline ends. CDR3 residues: CASSRESMNTEAFF. CDR3 nucleotides: TGTGCCAGCAGCCGGGAGAGCATGAACACTGAAGCTTTCTTT.

Remarks on this clonotype: One end of the junction fails to match germline, which may point to a read error. This rearrangement joins TRBV20-1 to TRBJ1-1; D is unclear. This CDR3 region has 13 residues. The germline V gene encodes CDR1 DFQATT and CDR2 SNEGSKA (reference sequence). The CDR3 DNA follows: TGCAGTGTCCCAGAGACGGGGAACGCTGAAGCTTTCTTT. This encodes CSVPETGNAEAFF.

This rearrangement joins TRBV20-1 to TRBJ1-6; D may be TRBD1 (5 bases). Trimming shortened V by 5 bases and J by 7 bases, and 15 bases separated the two germline ends. The CDR3 runs to 14 residues. Germline V gives CDR1 DFQATT, CDR2 SNEGSKA (reference sequence). CDR3 nucleotide sequence: TGCAGTGCTTCTCCGGGGGTGGGGAATTCACCCCTCCACTTT. This sequence encodes CSASPGVGNSPLHF.